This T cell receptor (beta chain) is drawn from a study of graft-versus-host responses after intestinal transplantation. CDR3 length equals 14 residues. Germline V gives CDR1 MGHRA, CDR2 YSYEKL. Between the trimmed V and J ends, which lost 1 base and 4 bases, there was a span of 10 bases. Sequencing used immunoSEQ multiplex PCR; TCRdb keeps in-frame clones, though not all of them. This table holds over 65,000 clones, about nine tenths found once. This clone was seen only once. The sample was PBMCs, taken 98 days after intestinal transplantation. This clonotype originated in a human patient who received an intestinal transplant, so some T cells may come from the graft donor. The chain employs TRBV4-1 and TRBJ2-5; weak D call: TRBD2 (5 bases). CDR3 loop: CASSQGSGVETQYF. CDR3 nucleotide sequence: TGCGCCAGCAGCCAAGGGAGCGGAGTAGAGACCCAGTACTTC.